This T cell receptor (beta chain) was profiled in a study of T-cell reconstitution after alpha-beta-depleted transplantation in children. Study-wide results and limits: The authors attributed T-cell counts and diversity one year after transplant mostly to newly produced T cells. Day-60 TCRbeta diversity that was high in some patients was derived from surviving recipient T cells and thymic progenitors. Several hundred expanded graft clones reportedly gave rise to the alpha-beta T cells present about two months after transplant.

Comment on this clonotype: As yet, its antigen is unknown. The junction departs from the called germline gene at one end, perhaps through a read error.

Unique molecular identifiers were incorporated during preparation of the TCRbeta library. TCRdb re-analysed the PCR reads in MiXCR, keeping a single row per CDR3 protein. This repertoire shows around 700,000 distinct CDR3 sequences, around 12% found once; its top ten account for 0.75% to 0.85%. The CDR3 contains 21 residues. CDR1 SQVTM and CDR2 ANQGSEA come from the germline V gene. Material: PBMCs, obtained before TCRalphabeta/CD19-depleted stem cell transplant. This receptor was taken from a girl aged 2 to 10 with congenital amegakaryocytic thrombocytopenia, due to receive a stem cell transplant. The chain joins TRBV29-1 to TRBJ2-3, with D perhaps matching TRBD1 or TRBD2 (5 bases each). The DNA for the CDR3 is TGCATCGTTGAACGGGGCCGGGCCGGTGTAGCATGGGGGAGAGGCACAGATACGCAGTATTTT. It yields the protein CIVERGRAGVAWGRGTDTQYF.